The 14 T cell receptor beta chains below all came from one sample that was sequenced in a study of molecular identifiers for immune sequencing clone quantification. Via MiXCR, TCRdb re-called the PCR reads, giving one row per CDR3 protein. This sample has fewer than 350,000 distinct CDR3 sequences, with about a fifth found just once. The sequencing sample was made of naive CD8+ T cells from blood, with Jurkat cell RNA spiked in. The subset here: FACS-sorted CD8+CD4-CCR7+CD45RA+ naive T cells. The source of these receptors is a human donor in good health. Some libraries in this study had Jurkat cell RNA spiked in.

In its sample, this clonotype was seen many times. V and J are TRBV7-9 and TRBJ1-1; D ambiguous. Per germline, CDR1 SEHNR and CDR2 FQNEAQ (reference sequence). V shed 1 base and J shed 4 bases, with 13 bases lying between them. This CDR3 is 15 amino acids long. The CDR3 protein is CASSLVEGISTEAFF. In DNA form, the CDR3 reads TGTGCCAGCAGCTTAGTTGAGGGAATTAGCACTGAAGCTTTCTTT.

This clonotype was recorded only once. A much larger clone is a single base away; this may be a read error. V usage is TRBV30 and J usage is TRBJ2-7; D unresolved. Trimming left V 2 bases short and J 6 bases short, with 11 bases between. This CDR3 is built from 12 residues. CDR1 is GTSNPN, CDR2 SVGIG, per germline (reference sequence). CDR3 sequence reads: CAWSILGCEQYF. The CDR3 bases are TGTGCCTGGAGTATACTGGGGTGCGAGCAGTACTTC.

The table lists this clonotype with a few counts. V and J are TRBV19 and TRBJ2-7, with D unclear. CDR1 is LNHDA, CDR2 SQIVND, per germline (reference sequence). The CDR3 is made up of 19 amino acids. V was clipped by 5 bases and J by 3 bases, with 29 bases between them. Here the CDR3 DNA reads TGTGCCAGTAGTCGTTTCGGCGCGACCGAAGTAGGGCCGGTCTACGAGCAGTACTTC. Translated, it gives CASSRFGATEVGPVYEQYF.

Ten or more counts support this clonotype. This rearrangement joins TRBV5-1 to TRBJ2-3; unclear D gene. This CDR3 is 17 amino acids long. Germline loops: CDR1 SGHRS, CDR2 YFSETQ. V was trimmed by 5 bases and J by 2 bases, leaving 21 bases between them. CDR3 residues: CASSFVAAYSATDTQYF. For the CDR3, the DNA is TGCGCCAGCAGTTTCGTTGCCGCATACTCCGCCACAGATACGCAGTATTTT.

This clonotype has ten or more counts. This chain links TRBV4-1 with TRBJ2-3; no firm D call. This CDR3 region has 14 residues. Per the germline V gene, CDR1 is MGHRA and CDR2 is YSYEKL. V lost 0 bases to trimming and J lost 4 bases, with 8 bases between them. CDR3 coding DNA: TGCGCCAGCAGCCAAGATCGATTTCCAGATACGCAGTATTTT. This encodes CASSQDRFPDTQYF.

Many counts were recorded for this clonotype. The V gene is TRBV20-1, the J gene TRBJ2-7; 9 bases map to TRBD1. In germline, CDR1 is DFQATT, CDR2 SNEGSKA (reference sequence). The CDR3 is made up of 14 amino acids. Trimming took 4 bases from V and 3 from J; bases not matched to a gene: 7. The CDR3 nucleotides read TGCAGTGCTATAGCGGACAGGGGAAACTACGAGCAGTACTTC. It is translated as CSAIADRGNYEQYF.

In this sample, this clonotype turned up many times. The J gene is TRBJ1-4, the V gene TRBV6-1; D uncertain. Germline values: CDR1 MNHNS, CDR2 SASEGT. V was trimmed by 5 bases and J by 8 bases, leaving 18 bases between them. This CDR3 region has 15 residues. The CDR3 DNA follows: TGTGCCAGCAGTCCAGTAGGAGGGCCGACCGAAAAACTGTTTTTT. As protein: CASSPVGGPTEKLFF.

This clonotype has ten or more counts. This rearrangement joins TRBV4-3 to TRBJ2-7, with D possibly being TRBD2 (7 bases). V lost 0 bases and J 2 bases, leaving 11 bases between the germline ends. Germline CDR1 LGHNA, CDR2 YSLEER. The CDR3 has 15 amino acids. The CDR3: CASSQDRGGAYEQYF. DNA of the CDR3: TGCGCCAGCAGCCAAGATCGCGGGGGCGCCTACGAGCAGTACTTC.

Concerning this clonotype: Being one base from a much bigger clone, this may be a read error. The chain employs TRBV29-1 and TRBJ2-3; 9 bases are a match to TRBD2. CDR3 length: 17 amino acids. In germline, CDR1 is SQVTM, CDR2 ANQGSEA. The V and J ends lost 4 bases and 3 bases, in that order; junction bases with no gene match: 14. CDR3 residues: CSVGNLRTSEPTDTQYF. In DNA, the CDR3 is TGCAGCGTTGGCAACCTGAGGACTAGCGAGCCAACAGATACGCAGTATTTT.

This clonotype was recorded at least ten times. The chain joins TRBV4-3 to TRBJ2-3, with D perhaps matching TRBD2 (6 bases). The CDR3 extends over 14 amino acids. Per the germline V gene, CDR1 is LGHNA and CDR2 is YSLEER. V dropped 4 bases and J dropped 0 bases, with 8 bases sitting between them. The CDR3 nucleotides are TGCGCCAGCAGCCCGGGACTTAGCACAGATACGCAGTATTTT. Amino acids: CASSPGLSTDTQYF.

This clonotype was counted many times. V and J are TRBV27 and TRBJ2-4; no reliable D call. Germline CDR1 MNHEY, CDR2 SMNVEV (reference sequence). V shed 5 bases and J shed 1 base, with 15 bases lying between them. CDR3 length: 16 residues. CDR3 nucleotides: TGTGCCAGCAGTATTACGTCTGGTATGGCCAAAAACATTCAGTACTTC. Residues: CASSITSGMAKNIQYF.

The CDR3 DNA sequence: TGTGCCAGCGGACACCTGGAGATAGCCGAAAAACTGTTTTTT. Protein product: CASGHLEIAEKLFF. The J gene is TRBJ1-4, the V gene TRBV3-1, with TRBD1 as a possible D gene (5 bases). With 8 bases removed from V and 8 bases from J, the gap between germline ends came to 18 bases. The CDR3 spans 14 residues. Germline V gives CDR1 LGHDT, CDR2 YNNKEL (reference sequence).

A word on this clonotype: The CDR3 end shows no conserved phenylalanine or tryptophan, and so a read error is likely. The rearrangement links TRBV20-1 to TRBJ2-3; 10 nucleotides align to TRBD2. The CDR3 has 17 residues. The germline gives CDR1 DFQATT, CDR2 SNEGSKA (reference sequence). CDR3 in DNA: TGCAGTGCTCCAGGTCGGGCTAGCGGGAGTATCACAGCTACGCAGTATCTT. This sequence encodes CSAPGRASGSITATQYL.

This clonotype was recorded at least ten times. The gene calls are TRBV6-2 or TRBV6-3 and TRBJ1-5, with TRBD1 identical over 9 bases. With 6 bases clipped from V and 4 bases from J, the junction kept 4 bases outside the gene matches. The CDR3 totals 14 residues. From germline, CDR1 is MNHEY and CDR2 SVGEGT. The CDR3 spells CASRSTGGNQPQHF. CDR3 nucleotides: TGTGCCAGCAGATCGACAGGGGGAAATCAGCCCCAGCATTTT.